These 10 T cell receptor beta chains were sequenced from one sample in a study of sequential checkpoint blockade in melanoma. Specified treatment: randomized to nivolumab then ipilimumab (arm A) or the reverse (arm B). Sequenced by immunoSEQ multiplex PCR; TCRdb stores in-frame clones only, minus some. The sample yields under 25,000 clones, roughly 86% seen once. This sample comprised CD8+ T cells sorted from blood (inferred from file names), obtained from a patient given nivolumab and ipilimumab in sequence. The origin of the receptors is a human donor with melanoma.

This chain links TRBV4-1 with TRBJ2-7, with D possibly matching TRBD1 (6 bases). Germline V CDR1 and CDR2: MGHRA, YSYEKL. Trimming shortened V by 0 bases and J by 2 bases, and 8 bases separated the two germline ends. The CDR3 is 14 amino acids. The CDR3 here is CASSQDGGPYEQYF. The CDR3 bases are TGCGCCAGCAGCCAAGATGGGGGCCCCTACGAGCAGTACTTC.

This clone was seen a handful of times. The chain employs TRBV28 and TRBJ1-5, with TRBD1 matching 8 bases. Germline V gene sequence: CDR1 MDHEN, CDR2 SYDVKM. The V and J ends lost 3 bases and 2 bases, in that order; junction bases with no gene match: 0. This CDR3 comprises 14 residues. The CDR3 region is CASSLTGGNQPQHF. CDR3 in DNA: TGTGCCAGCAGTTTGACAGGGGGCAATCAGCCCCAGCATTTT.

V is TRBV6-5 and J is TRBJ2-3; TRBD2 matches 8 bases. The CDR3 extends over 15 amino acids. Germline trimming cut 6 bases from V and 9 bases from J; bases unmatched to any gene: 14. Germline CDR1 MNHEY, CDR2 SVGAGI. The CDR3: CASSPTSGTSSTQYF. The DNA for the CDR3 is TGTGCCAGCAGCCCCACTTCCGGGACTAGTTCCACGCAGTATTTT.

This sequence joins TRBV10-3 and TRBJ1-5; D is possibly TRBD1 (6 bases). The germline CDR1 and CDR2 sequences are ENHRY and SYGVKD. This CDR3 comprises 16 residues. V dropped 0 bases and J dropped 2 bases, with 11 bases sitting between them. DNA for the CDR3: TGTGCCATCAGTGAGTCGAAGCCAGGGGGCAATCAGCCCCAGCATTTT. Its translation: CAISESKPGGNQPQHF.

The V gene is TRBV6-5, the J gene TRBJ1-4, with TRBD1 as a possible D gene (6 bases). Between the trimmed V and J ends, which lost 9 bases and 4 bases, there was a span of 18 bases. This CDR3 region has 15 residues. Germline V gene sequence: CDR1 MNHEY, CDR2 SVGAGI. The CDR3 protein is CASRQQGHVNEKLFF. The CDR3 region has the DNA TGTGCCAGTCGTCAGCAGGGGCATGTTAATGAAAAACTGTTTTTT.

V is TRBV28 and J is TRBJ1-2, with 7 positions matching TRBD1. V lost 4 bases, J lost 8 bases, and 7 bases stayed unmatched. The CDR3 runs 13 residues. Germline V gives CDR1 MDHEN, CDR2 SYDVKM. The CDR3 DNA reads TGTGCCAGCAGTTCGCCGTCACAGGGGGGCTACACCTTC. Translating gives CASSSPSQGGYTF.

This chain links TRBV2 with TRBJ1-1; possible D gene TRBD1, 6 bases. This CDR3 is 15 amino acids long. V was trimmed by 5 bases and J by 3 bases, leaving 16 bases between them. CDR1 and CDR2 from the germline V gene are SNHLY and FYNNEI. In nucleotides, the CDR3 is TGTGCCAGCAGTCCTCCGACAGGCCGATACACTGAAGCTTTCTTT. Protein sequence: CASSPPTGRYTEAFF.

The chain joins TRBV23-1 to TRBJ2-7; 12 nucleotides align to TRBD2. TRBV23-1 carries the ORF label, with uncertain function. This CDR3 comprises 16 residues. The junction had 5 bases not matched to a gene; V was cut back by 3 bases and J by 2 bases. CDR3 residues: CASSQSTSGSPYEQYF. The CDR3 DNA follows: TGCGCCAGCAGTCAGTCGACTAGCGGGAGCCCCTACGAGCAGTACTTC.

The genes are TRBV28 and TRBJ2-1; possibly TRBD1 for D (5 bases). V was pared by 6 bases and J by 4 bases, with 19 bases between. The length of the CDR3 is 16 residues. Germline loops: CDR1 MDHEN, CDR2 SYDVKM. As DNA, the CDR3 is TGTGCCAGCAGCCCCAACAAATGGGGCGCATACAATGAGCAGTTCTTC. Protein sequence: CASSPNKWGAYNEQFF.

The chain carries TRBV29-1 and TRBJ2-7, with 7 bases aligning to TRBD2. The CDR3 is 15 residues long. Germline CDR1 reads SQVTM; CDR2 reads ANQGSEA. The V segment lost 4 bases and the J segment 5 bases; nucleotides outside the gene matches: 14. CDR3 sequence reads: CSVGQGILGRDEQYF. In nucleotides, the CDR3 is TGCAGCGTTGGGCAAGGAATCCTTGGGAGGGACGAGCAGTACTTC.